This T cell receptor beta chain originates from a study of T cells in Graves' hyperthyroidism and ophthalmopathy. Study-wide context: Peripheral blood was secured at the point of initial diagnosis, before any treatment. Study-level findings and limits: Most clonotypes expanded in the thyroid (above 0.001) were also present in blood.

This clonotype was counted a few times. The antigen is unknown. RNA transcripts gave rise to amplified TCR beta CDR3 regions. The TCR CDR3 was amplified in a first-round RT-PCR using the HTBI primer set. TCRdb called the multiplex PCR reads again in MiXCR, with one record for every CDR3 protein. The sample yields around 350,000 distinct CDR3 sequences, around 25% seen once. The definition of stable Graves' hyperthyroidism was no ophthalmopathy progression within 18 months. Exclusion followed for patients with uncontrolled infection, other autoimmune disease, pregnancy or lactation. Germline assignment: CDR1 SGHKS and CDR2 YYEKEE (reference sequence). V lost 4 bases, J lost 3 bases, and 16 bases lay in between. The CDR3 totals 16 residues.

The rearrangement links TRBV5-5 to TRBJ1-4; no firm D call. This receptor was identified in a man aged 50 or older with Graves' hyperthyroidism. Sequences were obtained from blood. The CDR3 region has the DNA TGTGCCAGCAGCGTCCACCCTCCGCGGGCTAATGAAAAACTGTTTTTT. Residues: CASSVHPPRANEKLFF.